The clone carrying this TCR beta chain has only a few counts. Its antigen is unknown. TCRdb reprocessed the RT-PCR reads with MiXCR, giving one entry per CDR3 protein. The sample holds more than 550,000 distinct CDR3 sequences, about an eighth seen once. This entry is derived from a study of response to subunit inactivated influenza vaccine. Deletions cut 6 bases from V and 0 bases from J, with 15 bases between. From germline, CDR1 is GTSNPN and CDR2 SVGIG (reference sequence). The CDR3 has 15 residues. Study findings and constraints: After each seasonal influenza vaccination, few new T cells are recruited, the authors suggested.

The sequencing used PBMCs from blood, collected on the day of vaccination. The sequence was collected from a man aged 50 to 60 who received an inactivated influenza vaccine. V gene TRBV30 combines with J gene TRBJ1-3; D is perhaps TRBD1 (6 bases). CDR3 DNA: TGTGCCTGTCACAGGGTTAAGGGCTCTGGAAACACCATATATTTT. It translates to CACHRVKGSGNTIYF. The full variable domain, rest sourced from reference TRBV30 and TRBJ1-3, is SQTIHQWPATLVQPVGSPLSLECTVEGTSNPNLYWYRQAAGRGLQLLFYSVGIGQISSEVPQNLSASRPQDRQFILSSKKLLLSDSGFYLCACHRVKGSGNTIYFGEGSWLTVV.